This TCR beta chain is from a study of cytomegalovirus exposure and HLA in healthy donors. The CDR3 extends over 18 amino acids. The V gene end was trimmed by 4 bases and the J gene end by 2 bases; junction bases not matched to a gene: 13. CDR1 SGDLS and CDR2 YYNGEE come from the germline V gene. Both 60 Vbeta primers and 13 Jbeta primers went into the PCR. Libraries were prepared by immunoSEQ multiplex PCR; TCRdb keeps only in-frame clonotypes and omits some of them. In the table there are around 130,000 clones, around 85% of which are singletons. The genes are TRBV9 and TRBJ2-1, with 9 bases fitting TRBD1. Sequenced sample: PBMCs. The sequence derives from a woman under 40 in good health and CMV-seropositive. CDR3 region: CASSSPPKYRGPYNEQFF. CDR3 nucleotide sequence: TGTGCCAGCAGCTCACCGCCCAAATACAGGGGGCCCTACAATGAGCAGTTCTTC.